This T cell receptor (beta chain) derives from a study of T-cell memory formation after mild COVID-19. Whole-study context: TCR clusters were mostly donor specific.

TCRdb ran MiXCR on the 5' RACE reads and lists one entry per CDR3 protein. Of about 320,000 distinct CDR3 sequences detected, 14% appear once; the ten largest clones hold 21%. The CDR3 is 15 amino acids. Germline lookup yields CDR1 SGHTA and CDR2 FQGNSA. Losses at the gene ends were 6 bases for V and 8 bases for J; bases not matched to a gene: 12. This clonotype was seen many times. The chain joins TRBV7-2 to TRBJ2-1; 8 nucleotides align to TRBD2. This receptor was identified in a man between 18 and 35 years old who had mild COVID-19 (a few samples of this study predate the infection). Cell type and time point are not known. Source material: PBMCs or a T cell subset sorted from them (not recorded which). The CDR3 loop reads CASRAPGLETYEQFF. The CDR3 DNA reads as TGTGCCAGCAGGGCTCCGGGACTAGAAACCTATGAGCAGTTCTTC.